This T cell receptor beta chain is from a study of blood T cell repertoires in COVID-19. At the level of the study: Sources were T cells, B-cell-depleted T cells, or PBMCs; the material itself was cDNA or gDNA.

The CDR3 is 16 residues long. V lost 1 base and J lost 2; bases outside the gene matches: 3. The germline V gene encodes CDR1 LGHDT and CDR2 YNNKEL (reference sequence). Some clones are missing from TCRdb's copy, which holds only in-frame ones; the method was immunoSEQ multiplex PCR. The sample carries some 110,000 clones, about 90% recorded once. The receptor's source is a human donor in a cohort sampled during active COVID-19. The genes are TRBV3-1 (or the pseudogene TRBV3-2) and TRBJ2-2; 8 bases are shared with TRBD2. Sequencing was carried out using peripheral blood. The CDR3 region is CASSQVAGTNTGELFF. The CDR3 coding sequence is TGTGCCAGCAGCCAAGTAGCGGGGACCAACACCGGGGAGCTGTTTTTT.